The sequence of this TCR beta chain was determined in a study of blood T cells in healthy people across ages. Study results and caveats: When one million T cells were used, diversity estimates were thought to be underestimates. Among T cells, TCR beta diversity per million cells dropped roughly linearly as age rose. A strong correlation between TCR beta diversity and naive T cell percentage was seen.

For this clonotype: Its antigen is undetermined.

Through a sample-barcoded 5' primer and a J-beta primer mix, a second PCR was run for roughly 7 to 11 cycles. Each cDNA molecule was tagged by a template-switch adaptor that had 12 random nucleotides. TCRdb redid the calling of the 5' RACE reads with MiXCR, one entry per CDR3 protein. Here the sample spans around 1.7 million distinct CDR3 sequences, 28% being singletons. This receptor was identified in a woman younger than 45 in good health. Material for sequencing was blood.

In nucleotides, the CDR3 is TGCGCCAGCAGTGATTGGCGGGGGGCGCAAGAGACCCAGTACTTC. Translated: CASSDWRGAQETQYF. V gene TRBV10-2 combines with J gene TRBJ2-5; 8 positions agree with TRBD2. With V trimmed by 3 bases and J by 2 bases, 5 bases remained unmatched. The germline V gene encodes CDR1 WSHSY and CDR2 SAAADI. The CDR3 sequence is 15 residues long.